The 28 T cell receptor beta chains below come from one sample, sequenced in a study of CD8 T cells in ankylosing spondylitis. In TCRdb, the 5' RACE reads were re-called with MiXCR into one record per CDR3 protein. The sample has 200,000 or so distinct CDR3 sequences; over 15% are singletons. The specimen was blood, either unsorted or a sorted T cell fraction (not recorded which). These TCRs come from a male donor between 10 and 30 years old with ankylosing spondylitis or in good health (not recorded which).

Only a few counts were recorded for this clonotype. V is TRBV12-3 or TRBV12-4 and J is TRBJ1-1; D remains ambiguous. This CDR3 contains 13 residues. Trimming took off 5 bases at V and 0 bases at J, with 7 bases between the two ends. CDR3: CASSIQMNTEAFF. CDR3 DNA: TGTGCCAGCAGTATCCAGATGAACACTGAAGCTTTCTTT.

This clonotype was seen many times. The gene calls are TRBV14 and TRBJ2-7; TRBD1 matches at 9 bases. The CDR3 loop spans 15 amino acids. The junction had 7 bases not matched to a gene; V was cut back by 4 bases and J by 3 bases. Germline V gene data show CDR1 as SGHDN and CDR2 as FVKESK. CDR3 loop: CASSLRDRVIYEQYF. The CDR3 nucleotides read TGTGCCAGCAGCCTCCGGGACAGGGTAATCTACGAGCAGTACTTC.

The CDR3 here is CSASSGQDLQPQHF. The DNA of the CDR3 is TGCAGTGCTTCTTCGGGACAGGATTTACAGCCCCAGCATTTT. The genes are TRBV20-1 and TRBJ1-5, with TRBD1 matching over 8 bases. The V segment lost 5 bases and the J segment 7 bases; nucleotides outside the gene matches: 10. Germline values: CDR1 DFQATT, CDR2 SNEGSKA (reference sequence). The CDR3 has 14 amino acids.

This clonotype showed up many times. V gene TRBV29-1 combines with J gene TRBJ2-4; tentative D call: TRBD1 (6 bases). Between the trimmed V and J ends, which lost 6 bases and 4 bases, there was a span of 10 bases. The CDR3 is 12 amino acids. In germline, CDR1 is SQVTM, CDR2 ANQGSEA. The DNA of the CDR3 is TGCAGCGTCCCAGGGGAGAAAAACATTCAGTACTTC. Translation: CSVPGEKNIQYF. The full variable domain, rest sourced from reference TRBV29-1 and TRBJ2-4, is SAVISQKPSRDICQRGTSLTIQCQVDSQVTMMFWYRQQPGQSLTLIATANQGSEATYESGFVIDKFPISRPNLTFSTLTVSNMSPEDSSIYLCSVPGEKNIQYFGAGTRLSVL.

V gene TRBV3-1 combines with J gene TRBJ2-3; unclear D gene. The CDR3 is made up of 15 amino acids. Germline V gives CDR1 LGHDT, CDR2 YNNKEL (reference sequence). V dropped 2 bases and J dropped 2 bases, with 11 bases sitting between them. CDR3 in DNA: TGTGCCAGCAGCCAACTCGGCGTTTTCACAGATACGCAGTATTTT. This codes for CASSQLGVFTDTQYF.

This clonotype was detected a few times. The CDR3 region has the DNA TGCGCCAGCAGCGGGGGACTAGCGGGCGTCACAGATACGCAGTATTTT. Its protein product is CASSGGLAGVTDTQYF. The chain has TRBV5-1 and TRBJ2-3, with 12 nucleotides matching TRBD2. The germline V gene encodes CDR1 SGHRS and CDR2 YFSETQ. After removal of 4 bases from V and 2 bases from J, the junction contained 5 bases not matched to a gene. This CDR3 comprises 16 residues.

This clonotype was recorded at least ten times. The V and J genes are TRBV7-9 and TRBJ2-1, with 10 bases that match TRBD2. CDR3 length: 19 residues. V trimming: 5 bases; J trimming: 0 bases; junction bases outside the gene matches: 13. Germline CDR1 and CDR2: SEHNR and FQNEAQ (reference sequence). DNA of the CDR3: TGTGCCAGCAGCCCTAACCTGACTAGCGGGTTACCCTCCTACAATGAGCAGTTCTTC. Protein sequence: CASSPNLTSGLPSYNEQFF.

The sample holds many counts of this clonotype. V and J are TRBV7-9 and TRBJ2-1; D may correspond to TRBD1 or TRBD2 (5 bases each). The germline V gene has CDR1 SEHNR and CDR2 FQNEAQ (reference sequence). The ends were cut back, 6 bases at V and 5 bases at J, with 11 bases in the middle. This CDR3 spans 13 amino acids. This chain's CDR3 is CASRTGTNNEQFF. The CDR3 DNA reads as TGTGCCAGCAGAACCGGGACCAACAATGAGCAGTTCTTC.

This clonotype was seen repeatedly, ten times or more. CDR3 nucleotides: TGCGCCAGCAGCTTGAGGCGGGAGACGTCCTACAATGAGCAGTTCTTC. As protein: CASSLRRETSYNEQFF. The chain uses TRBV5-1 and TRBJ2-1; 7 nucleotides align to TRBD2. This CDR3 region has 16 residues. Germline CDR1 SGHRS, CDR2 YFSETQ. V lost 1 base to trimming and J lost 1 base; unmatched junction nucleotides: 5.

A few counts support this clonotype. The rearrangement joins TRBV29-1 to TRBJ2-3; 13 nucleotides agree with TRBD2. Germline CDR1 and CDR2: SQVTM and ANQGSEA. J gave up 4 bases and V 7 bases, and 8 bases lay outside the gene matches. This CDR3 comprises 15 residues. CDR3 amino acids: CSATRTSGSADTQYF. Written as DNA, the CDR3 is TGCAGCGCCACCAGGACTAGCGGGAGTGCAGATACGCAGTATTTT.

This clonotype showed up many times. V and J are TRBV19 and TRBJ2-5, with D tentatively TRBD2 (5 bases). From germline, CDR1 is LNHDA and CDR2 SQIVND (reference sequence). The CDR3 loop spans 14 amino acids. V lost 8 bases and J lost 5, with 18 bases in between. CDR3 protein: CASSVLASSETQYF. The CDR3 nucleotides are TGTGCCAGTTCGGTTTTAGCGAGTTCGGAGACCCAGTACTTC. Full variable domain (outside the CDR3, taken from reference TRBV19 and TRBJ2-5): DGGITQSPKYLFRKEGQNVTLSCEQNLNHDAMYWYRQDPGQGLRLIYYSQIVNDFQKGDIAEGYSVSREKKESFPLTVTSAQKNPTAFYLCASSVLASSETQYFGPGTRLLVL.

This clonotype was counted at least ten times. The chain joins TRBV20-1 to TRBJ2-1, with 13 positions matching TRBD2. Per the germline V gene, CDR1 is DFQATT and CDR2 is SNEGSKA (reference sequence). V lost 3 bases, J lost 9 bases, and 2 bases stayed unmatched. The CDR3 contains 13 residues. The CDR3 DNA sequence: TGCAGTGCTAGGGGACTAGCGGGACTTGAGCAGTTCTTC. Translation: CSARGLAGLEQFF.

This clonotype was seen many times. This chain links TRBV15 with TRBJ2-1, with a tentative D call TRBD2 (6 bases). The CDR3 has 13 residues. Germline assignment: CDR1 LNHNV and CDR2 YYDKDF (reference sequence). Deletions cut 7 bases from V and 4 bases from J, with 11 bases between. The DNA of the CDR3 is TGTGCCACCACGTACGGGAGTTACAATGAGCAGTTCTTC. Protein product: CATTYGSYNEQFF. The entire variable domain, with the rest obtained from reference TRBV15 and TRBJ2-1, is as follows: DAMVIQNPRYQVTQFGKPVTLSCSQTLNHNVMYWYQQKSSQAPKLLFHYYDKDFNNEADTPDNFQSRRPNTSFCFLDIRSPGLGDTAMYLCATTYGSYNEQFFGPGTRLTVL.

This clonotype was counted only a few times. The genes are TRBV15 and TRBJ1-1; no clear D. CDR1 and CDR2 from the germline V gene are LNHNV and YYDKDF (reference sequence). V was clipped by 0 bases and J by 5 bases, with 4 bases between them. This CDR3 has 12 amino acids. The CDR3 here is CATSREGTEAFF. CDR3 DNA: TGTGCCACCAGCAGAGAGGGGACTGAAGCTTTCTTT.

This chain joins TRBV7-2 and TRBJ2-2; D gene ambiguous. V was clipped by 3 bases and J by 0 bases, with 11 bases between them. The CDR3 sequence is 16 residues long. The germline CDR1 and CDR2 sequences are SGHTA and FQGNSA. This chain's CDR3 is CASSLNGLANTGELFF. The CDR3 DNA reads as TGTGCCAGCAGCTTGAACGGCCTCGCGAACACCGGGGAGCTGTTTTTT. The full variable domain, its missing parts supplied by reference TRBV7-2 and TRBJ2-2, is GAGVSQSPSNKVTEKGKDVELRCDPISGHTALYWYRQSLGQGLEFLIYFQGNSAPDKSGLPSDRFSAERTGGSVSTLTIQRTQQEDSAVYLCASSLNGLANTGELFFGEGSRLTVL.

This clonotype was seen ten or more times. V gene TRBV6-5 combines with J gene TRBJ2-6; TRBD2 might be the D (6 bases). V lost 7 bases and J 0 bases, leaving 13 bases between the germline ends. Germline V lookup: CDR1 MNHEY, CDR2 SVGAGI. This CDR3 region has 16 residues. The CDR3 protein is CASTPGVNSGANVLTF. DNA of the CDR3: TGTGCCAGCACCCCGGGGGTTAACTCTGGGGCCAACGTCCTGACTTTC.

There are many counts of this clonotype. This chain uses TRBV11-3 with TRBJ2-1; D is ambiguous. This CDR3 comprises 13 residues. CDR1 is SGHNT, CDR2 YENEEA, per germline. Trimming removed 2 bases at V and 11 bases at J, with 13 bases between. CDR3 in DNA: TGTGCCAGCAGCTTATTGACGGATCTCCAGCAGTTCTTC. Translated: CASSLLTDLQQFF.

In its sample, this clonotype was seen many times. DNA of the CDR3: TGCGCCAGCAGCTTGACACCCGGAAACACCATATATTTT. This encodes CASSLTPGNTIYF. This chain joins TRBV5-1 and TRBJ1-3; D gene ambiguous. Trimming took 1 base from V and 4 from J, leaving 6 bases between them. From germline, CDR1 is SGHRS and CDR2 YFSETQ. The CDR3 contains 13 residues.

This clonotype showed up just a few times. DNA of the CDR3: TGCAGCGTTGAAGAACTAGCGGGAGGGTTTAGCAATGAGCAGTTCTTC. Residues: CSVEELAGGFSNEQFF. This chain connects TRBV29-1 to TRBJ2-1; TRBD2 agrees at 13 bases. Germline trimming cut 0 bases from V and 6 bases from J; bases unmatched to any gene: 5. Germline-derived CDR1 and CDR2 are SQVTM and ANQGSEA. This CDR3 spans 16 amino acids.

The CDR3 bases are TGCAGTATCCAGGGGGTCGGCACAGATACGCAGTATTTT. It encodes CSIQGVGTDTQYF. The chain couples TRBV20-1 to TRBJ2-3; 7 positions agree with TRBD1. There are 13 residues in the CDR3. Germline V gene data show CDR1 as DFQATT and CDR2 as SNEGSKA (reference sequence). J was trimmed by 1 base and V by 8 bases; bases with no gene match: 6.

This clonotype was seen many times. The V and J genes are TRBV3-1 and TRBJ2-3; D perhaps matches TRBD1 (5 bases). There are 17 residues in the CDR3. V gave up 4 bases and J gave up 2 bases, with 19 bases separating them. Germline V lookup: CDR1 LGHDT, CDR2 YNNKEL (reference sequence). CDR3 bases: TGTGCCAGCAGCCGTTCCGAGAGGTCCGGACACACAGATACGCAGTATTTT. Its protein product is CASSRSERSGHTDTQYF.

At least ten counts were recorded for this clonotype. The chain recombines TRBV5-1 with TRBJ2-3, with TRBD2 matching 8 bases. Germline assignment: CDR1 SGHRS and CDR2 YFSETQ. The CDR3 length is 16 residues. V shed 1 base and J 0 bases; nucleotides not matched to a gene: 4. CDR3 nucleotide sequence: TGCGCCAGCAGCTTGACGGGAGGGGTTAGCACAGATACGCAGTATTTT. This gives the protein CASSLTGGVSTDTQYF.

This clonotype was detected only once. CDR3 sequence reads: CASSLKTSGIYNEQFF. The CDR3 DNA reads TGTGCCAGCAGCTTGAAAACTAGCGGGATTTACAATGAGCAGTTCTTC. The chain carries TRBV7-3 and TRBJ2-1, with TRBD2 matching 10 bases. CDR1 and CDR2 from the germline V gene are SGHTA and FQGTGA. The CDR3 runs 16 residues. Trimming took 3 bases from V and 4 from J; bases not matched to a gene: 6.

Many counts were recorded for this clonotype. V and J are TRBV30 and TRBJ1-2; tentatively, D is TRBD1 (5 bases). Trimming removed 8 bases from V and 8 bases from J, with 15 bases in between. This CDR3 is built from 11 residues. Germline CDR1 GTSNPN, CDR2 SVGIG (reference sequence). The DNA for the CDR3 is TGTGCCCAACCCCTGGGGGGGGGCTACACCTTC. It yields the protein CAQPLGGGYTF.

V usage is TRBV6-2 or TRBV6-3 and J usage is TRBJ2-6; D is undetermined. CDR1 is MNHEY and CDR2 is SVGEGT in the germline V gene. With 6 bases removed from V and 6 bases from J, the gap between germline ends came to 6 bases. This CDR3 comprises 12 residues. The CDR3 region has the DNA TGTGCCAGCAGAGAAGTGGCCAACGTCCTGACTTTC. Residues: CASREVANVLTF.

This clonotype occurred many times. The J gene is TRBJ2-1, the V gene TRBV7-2, with TRBD2 matching over 11 bases. V dropped 4 bases and J dropped 6; count of bases not matched to a gene: 5. This CDR3 has 15 residues. Per the germline V gene, CDR1 is SGHTA and CDR2 is FQGNSA. In nucleotides, the CDR3 is TGTGCCAGCAGCTCCCTAGCGGGGGGTTTCAATGAGCAGTTCTTC. Translated: CASSSLAGGFNEQFF.

This clonotype was counted many times. The chain is built from TRBV30 and TRBJ2-7; 11 bases agree with TRBD2. There are 16 residues in the CDR3. Germline CDR1 reads GTSNPN; CDR2 reads SVGIG (reference sequence). J lost 1 base, V lost 1 base, and 6 bases had no gene match. CDR3 region: CAWSGYRTSGSYEQYF. CDR3 nucleotide sequence: TGTGCCTGGAGTGGGTATCGGACTAGCGGGTCCTACGAGCAGTACTTC.

This clonotype was seen ten or more times. The chain has TRBV7-7 and TRBJ2-4; a possible D gene is TRBD2 (5 bases). CDR3 length: 18 residues. V lost 6 bases and J 0 bases, leaving 21 bases between the germline ends. In germline, CDR1 is SSHAT, CDR2 FNYEAQ (reference sequence). This CDR3 is CASRFSSGSFLAKNIQYF. In DNA form, the CDR3 reads TGTGCCAGCAGGTTTTCAAGCGGATCTTTCCTAGCCAAAAACATTCAGTACTTC.